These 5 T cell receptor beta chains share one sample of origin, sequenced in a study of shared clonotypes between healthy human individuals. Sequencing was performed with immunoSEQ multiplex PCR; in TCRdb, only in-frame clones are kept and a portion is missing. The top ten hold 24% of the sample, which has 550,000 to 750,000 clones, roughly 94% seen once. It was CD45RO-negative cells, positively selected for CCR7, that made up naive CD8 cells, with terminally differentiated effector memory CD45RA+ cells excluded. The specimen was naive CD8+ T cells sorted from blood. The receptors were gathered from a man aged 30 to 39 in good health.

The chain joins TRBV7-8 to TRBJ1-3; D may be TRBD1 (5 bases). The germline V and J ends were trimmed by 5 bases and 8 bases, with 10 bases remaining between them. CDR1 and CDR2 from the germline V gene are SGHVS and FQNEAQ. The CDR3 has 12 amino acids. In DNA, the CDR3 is TGTGCCAGCAGCCCGACAGTAGACACCATATATTTT. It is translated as CASSPTVDTIYF. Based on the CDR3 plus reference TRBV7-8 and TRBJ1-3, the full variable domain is GAGVSQSPRYKVAKRGQDVALRCDPISGHVSLFWYQQALGQGPEFLTYFQNEAQLDKSGLPSDRFFAERPEGSVSTLKIQRTQQEDSAVYLCASSPTVDTIYFGEGSWLTVV.

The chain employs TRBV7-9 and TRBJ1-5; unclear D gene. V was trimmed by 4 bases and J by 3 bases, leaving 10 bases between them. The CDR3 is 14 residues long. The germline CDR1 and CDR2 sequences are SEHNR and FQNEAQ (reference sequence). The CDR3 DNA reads TGTGCCAGCAGCTCGCCGGGAGACAATCAGCCCCAGCATTTT. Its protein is CASSSPGDNQPQHF.

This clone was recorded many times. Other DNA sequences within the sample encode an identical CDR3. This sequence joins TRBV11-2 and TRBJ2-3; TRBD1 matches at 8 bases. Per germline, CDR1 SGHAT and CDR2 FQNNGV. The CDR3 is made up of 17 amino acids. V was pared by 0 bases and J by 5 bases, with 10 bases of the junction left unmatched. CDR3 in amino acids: CASSLEVGRGRLDTQYF. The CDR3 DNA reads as TGTGCCAGCAGCTTAGAAGTCGGCAGGGGGCGCCTAGATACGCAGTATTTT.

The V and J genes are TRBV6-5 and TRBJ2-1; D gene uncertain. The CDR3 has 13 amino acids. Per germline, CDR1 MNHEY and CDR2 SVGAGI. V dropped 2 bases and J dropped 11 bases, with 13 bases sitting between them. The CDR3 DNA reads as TGTGCCAGCAGTTACGTGCTGGCCGAGAAGCAGTTCTTC. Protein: CASSYVLAEKQFF.

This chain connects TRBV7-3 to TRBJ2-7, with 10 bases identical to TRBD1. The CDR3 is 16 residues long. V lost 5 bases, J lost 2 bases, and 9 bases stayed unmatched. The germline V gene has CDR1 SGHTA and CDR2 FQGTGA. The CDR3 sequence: CASSPSAGQGTYEQYF. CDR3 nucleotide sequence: TGTGCCAGCAGCCCTAGCGCGGGACAGGGGACCTACGAGCAGTACTTC.